These 12 T cell receptor beta chains share one sample of origin, sequenced in a study of blood T cell repertoires in COVID-19. TCRdb keeps only in-frame clones here, not all; method: immunoSEQ multiplex PCR. This table holds around 240,000 clones, 70% to 90% found once. The source material was PBMCs or T cells enriched from blood (not recorded which). Source of these receptors: a man over 45 who had been exposed to COVID-19.

The V call is TRBV21-1, the J call TRBJ1-6; the table's D call, TRBD1, has no DNA check behind it. TRBV21-1 corresponds to a pseudogene. This CDR3 spans 15 amino acids. The DNA of the CDR3 is TGTGCCAGCAGCAAAGCGGGTCAGGGTATGGCACCCCTCCACTTT. Its protein product is CASSKAGQGMAPLHF.

The chain links TRBV6-1 to TRBJ1-2; D is ambiguous. Trimming removed 1 base at V and 2 bases at J, with 11 bases between. The CDR3 runs to 15 residues. CDR1 is MNHNS, CDR2 SASEGT, per germline. The CDR3 protein is CASSEVPGRNYGYTF. For the CDR3, the DNA is TGTGCCAGCAGTGAAGTCCCGGGGAGGAACTATGGCTACACCTTC.

The rearrangement uses TRBV30 and TRBJ2-5, with D possibly TRBD1 on 5 matching bases. Germline V gene sequence: CDR1 GTSNPN, CDR2 SVGIG (reference sequence). This CDR3 is built from 14 residues. Trimming pared 1 base from V and 5 bases from J, leaving 14 bases between. CDR3 region: CAWSARQSGETQYF. The CDR3 coding sequence is TGTGCCTGGAGTGCACGACAGTCTGGGGAGACCCAGTACTTC.

V and J are TRBV7-3 and TRBJ2-3; D perhaps matches TRBD2 (5 bases). The CDR3 consists of 14 residues. CDR1 is SGHTA and CDR2 is FQGTGA in the germline V gene. V gave up 5 bases and J gave up 4 bases, with 13 bases separating them. The CDR3 reads CASSRSGIPDTQYF. CDR3 nucleotides: TGTGCCAGCAGCAGATCCGGGATACCAGATACGCAGTATTTT.

This chain joins TRBV5-4 and TRBJ2-3; TRBD1 matches at 8 bases. This CDR3 has 15 residues. Germline CDR1 is SGHNT and CDR2 is YYREEE (reference sequence). V gave up 4 bases and J gave up 3 bases; unmatched junction bases: 7. The CDR3, as DNA: TGTGCCAGCAGCCAAGACAGGGGACTGACAGATACGCAGTATTTT. It yields the protein CASSQDRGLTDTQYF. Variable domain in full (rest from reference TRBV5-4 and TRBJ2-3): ETGVTQSPTHLIKTRGQQVTLRCSSQSGHNTVSWYQQALGQGPQFIFQYYREEENGRGNFPPRFSGLQFPNYSSELNVNALELDDSALYLCASSQDRGLTDTQYFGPGTRLTVL.

This clone was counted between two and nine times. This chain joins TRBV18 and TRBJ2-2; TRBD1 matches at 8 bases. V was pared by 3 bases and J by 3 bases, with 9 bases of the junction left unmatched. The CDR3 covers 17 residues. CDR1 and CDR2 from the germline V gene are KGHSH and LQKENI. The CDR3 spells CASSPFAGGADTGELFF. The DNA for the CDR3 is TGTGCCAGCTCACCTTTCGCAGGGGGCGCGGACACCGGGGAGCTGTTTTTT.

The CDR3, as DNA: TGTGCCAGCAGCGAGGACAGGGGGCTTTGGGATTCACCCCTCCACTTT. Its protein is CASSEDRGLWDSPLHF. The chain has TRBV2 and TRBJ1-6; 11 nucleotides align to TRBD1. Germline CDR1 and CDR2: SNHLY and FYNNEI. The CDR3 spans 16 residues. The ends lost 6 bases at V and 8 bases at J; junction bases unmatched: 9.

As DNA, the CDR3 is TGTGCCAGCTCACTACAGGGGGCGTCTGGCTGGGAAGCTTTCTTT. Translation: CASSLQGASGWEAFF. The rearrangement joins TRBV18 to TRBJ1-1, with TRBD1 matching over 9 bases. Trimming cost V 4 bases and J 8 bases; bases outside gene matches: 11. The germline CDR1 and CDR2 sequences are KGHSH and LQKENI. CDR3 size: 15 residues.

The chain carries TRBV20-1 and TRBJ1-2, with D unresolved. The V gene lost 3 bases and the J gene lost 4 bases, with 12 bases spanning the gap. This CDR3 region has 13 residues. Germline V gives CDR1 DFQATT, CDR2 SNEGSKA (reference sequence). CDR3 DNA sequence: TGCAGTGCTAGTCCCCCAGGACTCTATGGCTACACCTTC. It encodes CSASPPGLYGYTF.

This chain uses TRBV28 with TRBJ2-1; 13 positions agree with TRBD2. The CDR3 sequence is 17 residues long. V dropped 5 bases and J dropped 0; count of bases not matched to a gene: 4. Germline V gene sequence: CDR1 MDHEN, CDR2 SYDVKM. Here the CDR3 reads CASSGLAGADSYNEQFF. The CDR3 region has the DNA TGTGCCAGCAGTGGACTAGCGGGAGCTGACTCCTACAATGAGCAGTTCTTC.

The J gene is TRBJ1-5, the V gene TRBV6-4, with D possibly being TRBD1 (5 bases). Germline V gives CDR1 MRHNA, CDR2 SNTAGT. Trimming pared 5 bases from V and 2 bases from J, leaving 16 bases between. The CDR3 has 16 residues. The CDR3 region is CASSIRQFDGNQPQHF. The CDR3 nucleotides are TGTGCCAGCAGTATTCGACAGTTTGACGGCAATCAGCCCCAGCATTTT.

This clone has at least ten counts. The chain carries TRBV30 and TRBJ1-6; 9 bases are shared with TRBD1. This CDR3 is built from 14 residues. The germline V gene encodes CDR1 GTSNPN and CDR2 SVGIG (reference sequence). V trimming: 3 bases; J trimming: 11 bases; junction bases outside the gene matches: 8. As DNA, the CDR3 is TGTGCCTGGAGAACGACAGGACAGGGGACACCCCTCCACTTT. The encoded protein is CAWRTTGQGTPLHF.